These T cell receptor beta chains were read from a single sample in a study of shared clonotypes between healthy human individuals. Only in-frame clones appear in the TCRdb table, and some are missing; sequencing was by immunoSEQ multiplex PCR. The sample consists of about 820,000 clones, about 92% of them appearing once. Input material: naive CD8+ T cells sorted from blood. Receptors were obtained from a man under 40 in good health. CDR3s include the opening cysteine and the closing phenylalanine or tryptophan. The D gene is left open where the match is weak. Clone size is given for some rows only: seen once, a few or many times, or a class if the clone is expanded.

>TRBJ2-7|.|TRBV28|.
CASSLAYEQYF
TGTGCCAGCAGTTTGGCCTACGAGCAGTACTTC
>TRBJ1-2|.|TRBV9|.
CASGGTRANYGYTF
TGTGCCAGCGGAGGGACAAGAGCTAACTATGGCTACACCTTC
>TRBJ2-2|.|TRBV7-9|.
CASSLAYGGELFF
TGTGCCAGCAGCTTAGCGTATGGCGGGGAGCTGTTTTTT
>TRBJ2-7|.|TRBV4-2|.
CASSQGRGSYEQYF
TGTGCCAGCAGCCAAGGTCGCGGGTCCTACGAGCAGTACTTC
>TRBJ2-7|TRBD1|TRBV7-9|.
CASSGPDRVNEQYF
TGTGCCAGCAGCGGTCCGGACAGGGTGAACGAGCAGTACTTC
>TRBJ2-7|TRBD2|TRBV4-3|once
CASSHSTGLAYYEQYF
TGCGCCAGCAGCCACTCGACGGGACTAGCCTACTACGAGCAGTACTTC
>TRBJ2-1|.|TRBV11-3|.
CASSSYTQTGASYNEQFF
TGTGCCAGCAGCTCCTACACTCAGACGGGAGCGTCGTACAATGAGCAGTTCTTC
>TRBJ2-3|.|TRBV5-6|.
CASINGRVGRTDTQYF
TGTGCCAGCATCAACGGAAGGGTGGGGAGGACAGATACGCAGTATTTT
>TRBJ2-1|.|TRBV6-6|.
CASSLGQAFNEQFF
TGTGCCAGCAGTTTGGGCCAGGCCTTCAATGAGCAGTTCTTC
>TRBJ2-1|TRBD2|TRBV6-5|.
CASGGGRGSYNEQFF
TGTGCCAGCGGGGGCGGGAGGGGCTCCTACAATGAGCAGTTCTTC
>TRBJ2-5|.|TRBV6-5|.
CASSYGGGPGETQYF
TGTGCCAGCAGTTACGGGGGAGGCCCCGGGGAGACCCAGTACTTC
>TRBJ2-7|TRBD2|TRBV4-2|.
CASSQDFTSVEEDEQYF
TGTGCCAGCAGCCAAGATTTCACTAGCGTCGAAGAGGACGAGCAGTACTTC
>TRBJ1-2|.|TRBV9|few
CASSPKGTF
TGTGCCAGCAGCCCAAAGGGAACCTTC
>TRBJ2-7|TRBD2|TRBV4-3|.
CASSHLAGGEGEQYF
TGCGCCAGCAGCCATCTAGCGGGAGGAGAGGGCGAGCAGTACTTC
>TRBJ2-1|.|TRBV4-1|.
CASSQEGQQFF
TGCGCCAGCAGCCAAGAGGGGCAGCAGTTCTTC
>TRBJ2-2|.|TRBV9|.
CASSVTKAESNTGELFF
TGTGCCAGCAGCGTGACCAAAGCGGAGTCTAACACCGGGGAGCTGTTTTTT
>TRBJ2-7|.|TRBV5-1|.
CASSLDWYEQYF
TGCGCCAGCAGCTTGGACTGGTACGAGCAGTACTTC
>TRBJ2-1|.|TRBV29-1|.
CSAGTGLNEQFF
TGCAGCGCCGGTACAGGGCTCAATGAGCAGTTCTTC
>TRBJ2-2|TRBD1|TRBV27|.
CASKNLRDRGGTGELFF
TGTGCCAGCAAAAATCTCCGGGACAGGGGAGGAACCGGGGAGCTGTTTTTT
>TRBJ2-5|.|TRBV7-8|.
CASSPGPEDQYF
TGTGCCAGCAGTCCCGGACCAGAGGACCAGTACTTC
>TRBJ2-3|TRBD2|TRBV11-2|.
CASSLDPGTSESGGTDTQYF
TGTGCCAGCAGCTTAGATCCGGGGACTAGCGAGTCCGGAGGCACAGATACGCAGTATTTT
>TRBJ2-7|.|TRBV7-2|few
CASSLDRFYEQYF
TGTGCCAGCAGCTTAGACAGGTTCTACGAGCAGTACTTC
>TRBJ1-2|TRBD1|TRBV27|.
CASKDRGATGYTF
TGTGCCAGCAAAGACAGGGGCGCTACGGGCTACACCTTC
>TRBJ2-7|.|TRBV7-9|many
CASSLPSSYEQYF
TGTGCCAGCAGCTTGCCTAGCTCCTACGAGCAGTACTTC
>TRBJ1-5|.|TRBV27|.
CASSLGVSNQPQHF
TGTGCCAGCAGTCTTGGCGTGAGCAATCAGCCCCAGCATTTT
>TRBJ2-3|TRBD2|TRBV7-8|.
CASSSGLAGTDTQYF
TGTGCCAGCAGCTCGGGACTAGCGGGCACAGATACGCAGTATTTT
>TRBJ1-1|.|TRBV18|once
CASSPPKGGRAEAFF
TGTGCCAGCTCACCACCGAAGGGGGGTCGGGCTGAAGCTTTCTTT
>TRBJ1-3|.|TRBV25-1|.
CASSEWGKLSGNTIYF
TGTGCCAGCAGTGAATGGGGTAAACTCTCTGGAAACACCATATATTTT
>TRBJ1-2|.|TRBV9|few
CASTHGQDYGYTF
TGTGCCAGCACCCACGGGCAGGACTATGGCTACACCTTC
>TRBJ2-5|.|TRBV11-3|.
CASSSAPQETQYF
TGTGCCAGCAGCTCCGCCCCCCAAGAGACCCAGTACTTC
>TRBJ2-7|.|TRBV7-9|.
CAYTRGGDPYEQYF
TGTGCCTACACCCGGGGCGGGGATCCCTACGAGCAGTACTTC
>TRBJ2-3|TRBD2|TRBV19|.
CASSPGTSGTVYTDTQYF
TGTGCCAGTAGTCCCGGGACTAGCGGGACCGTATACACAGATACGCAGTATTTT
>TRBJ1-1|.|TRBV7-9|.
CASSSNWHEAFF
TGTGCCAGCAGCTCAAACTGGCATGAAGCTTTCTTT
>TRBJ2-7|.|TRBV27|.
CASSLGQASYEQYF
TGTGCCAGCAGTTTGGGGCAGGCCTCCTACGAGCAGTACTTC
>TRBJ2-7|.|TRBV9|.
CASSVGDLGAYEQYF
TGTGCCAGCAGCGTAGGGGATCTGGGGGCGTATGAGCAGTACTTC
>TRBJ1-1|.|TRBV21-1|.
CASSKDGRMNTEAFF
TGTGCCAGCAGCAAAGATGGGAGAATGAACACTGAAGCTTTCTTT
>TRBJ1-4|.|TRBV29-1|.
CSVTSDEKLFF
TGCAGCGTTACGAGCGATGAAAAACTGTTTTTT
>TRBJ1-2|.|TRBV27|.
CASGPGPGLGYTF
TGTGCCAGCGGCCCAGGCCCGGGTCTAGGCTACACCTTC
>TRBJ1-5|TRBD1|TRBV19|once
CASSMRTGYSNQPQHF
TGTGCCAGTAGTATGAGGACAGGCTATAGCAATCAGCCCCAGCATTTT
>TRBJ2-7|TRBD1|TRBV27|.
CASSSPGPGGHEQYF
TGTGCCAGCAGTTCCCCGGGGCCAGGGGGTCACGAGCAGTACTTC
>TRBJ1-1|.|TRBV27|.
CASSLRSSNTEAFF
TGTGCCAGCAGTTTGAGGTCTTCGAACACTGAAGCTTTCTTT
>TRBJ1-4|.|TRBV11-2|.
CASSLDRRNEKLFF
TGTGCCAGCAGCTTAGACAGACGGAATGAAAAACTGTTTTTT
>TRBJ2-7|TRBD1|TRBV5-1|.
CASRPTGGGEQYF
TGCGCCAGCAGGCCCACAGGGGGCGGCGAGCAGTACTTC
>TRBJ2-7|.|TRBV6-5|.
CASSYSAGNEQYF
TGTGCCAGCAGTTACTCAGCCGGTAACGAGCAGTACTTC
>TRBJ2-1|TRBD2|TRBV27|.
CASSLIPSGSSTHNEQFF
TGTGCCAGCAGTTTAATCCCTAGCGGGAGTTCTACCCACAATGAGCAGTTCTTC
>TRBJ2-7|TRBD2|TRBV2|few
CAREGGLAGSYEQYF
TGTGCCAGGGAGGGTGGACTAGCGGGCTCCTACGAGCAGTACTTC
>TRBJ2-1|TRBD1|TRBV2|.
CASSRTGGRAVFNEQFF
TGTGCCAGCAGTCGGACAGGGGGCCGAGCCGTTTTCAATGAGCAGTTCTTC
>TRBJ2-3|.|TRBV7-3|.
CASSLIPSTDTQYF
TGTGCCAGCAGCTTAATCCCAAGCACAGATACGCAGTATTTT
>TRBJ1-1|.|TRBV7-9|.
CASSLELENTEAFF
TGTGCCAGCAGCTTAGAACTGGAAAACACTGAAGCTTTCTTT
>TRBJ1-4|.|TRBV10-2|.
CASSDPNVRNEKLFF
TGCGCCAGCAGTGACCCTAACGTAAGGAATGAAAAACTGTTTTTT
>TRBJ2-2|.|TRBV20-1|few
CSAGNTGELFF
TGCAGTGCGGGGAACACCGGGGAGCTGTTTTTT
>TRBJ1-4|.|TRBV9|once
CASSVGGIYDSVGIEKLFF
TGTGCCAGCAGCGTAGGAGGGATATATGACAGCGTGGGAATTGAAAAACTGTTTTTT
>TRBJ2-1|TRBD2|TRBV29-1|.
CSASGGSGESYNEQFF
TGCAGCGCTAGCGGGGGGTCGGGAGAGTCCTACAATGAGCAGTTCTTC
>TRBJ2-7|.|TRBV25-1|.
CASSSLGTRVGEQYF
TGTGCCAGCAGTTCTCTCGGGACTCGAGTCGGCGAGCAGTACTTC
>TRBJ2-1|.|TRBV7-9|.
CASSLGFGDGSSYNEQFF
TGTGCCAGCAGCTTAGGGTTCGGGGACGGCAGCTCCTACAATGAGCAGTTCTTC
>TRBJ1-2|.|TRBV5-1|.
CASSLESYEGDGLTDYGYTF
TGCGCCAGCAGCTTAGAGTCTTACGAAGGTGATGGACTTACAGACTATGGCTACACCTTC
>TRBJ2-2|.|TRBV7-8|.
CASGASRSGELFF
TGTGCCAGCGGGGCTAGTAGATCCGGGGAGCTGTTTTTT
>TRBJ2-5|TRBD1|TRBV7-6|.
CASSPRTGGLWETQYF
TGTGCCAGCAGCCCACGGACAGGGGGCTTGTGGGAGACCCAGTACTTC
>TRBJ2-7|TRBD1|TRBV5-5|.
CASSLGQGLYEQYF
TGTGCCAGCAGCTTAGGACAGGGGCTCTACGAGCAGTACTTC